A single sample is the source of the 16 T cell receptor beta chains below, sequenced in a study of blood T cell repertoires in COVID-19. TCRdb's copy holds only in-frame clones and misses some; the assay was immunoSEQ multiplex PCR. The table shows around 330,000 clones, with around 90% occurring only once. Sequencing was carried out using PBMCs or T cells enriched from blood (not recorded which). These receptors all come from a man aged 55 to 70 who had recovered from COVID-19.

The rearrangement uses TRBV7-9 and TRBJ1-5; possibly TRBD1 for D (6 bases). This CDR3 is built from 15 residues. V was trimmed by 3 bases and J by 3 bases, leaving 12 bases between them. The germline V gene encodes CDR1 SEHNR and CDR2 FQNEAQ (reference sequence). The CDR3 nucleotides are TGTGCCAGCAGCTTGGGGGCCTCCACCAATCAGCCCCAGCATTTT. Encoded protein: CASSLGASTNQPQHF.

The chain joins TRBV11-2 to TRBJ1-1; 7 bases match TRBD1. The CDR3 is 15 residues long. The germline CDR1 and CDR2 sequences are SGHAT and FQNNGV. Trimming removed 3 bases from V and 5 bases from J; junction bases left unmatched: 9. The CDR3 reads CASSFNPGRGTEAFF. The CDR3 bases are TGTGCCAGCAGCTTTAATCCCGGCAGGGGGACTGAAGCTTTCTTT.

The chain recombines TRBV9 with TRBJ2-5; 12 bases match TRBD2. V lost 0 bases, J lost 1 base, and 10 bases stayed unmatched. CDR3 size: 19 residues. Germline CDR1 reads SGDLS; CDR2 reads YYNGEE. CDR3 in DNA: TGTGCCAGCAGCGTAGCTGGGGCTAGCGGGGGGGCCTTCCAAGAGACCCAGTACTTC. Protein product: CASSVAGASGGAFQETQYF.

The rearrangement joins TRBV5-1 to TRBJ1-2; 9 bases fit TRBD1. This CDR3 has 16 residues. The V gene end was trimmed by 1 base and the J gene end by 3 bases; junction bases not matched to a gene: 7. Germline V CDR1 and CDR2: SGHRS, YFSETQ. The DNA for the CDR3 is TGCGCCAGCAGCTTGACCCCGGGACAGGGTTACTATGGCTACACCTTC. This encodes CASSLTPGQGYYGYTF.

V usage is TRBV9 and J usage is TRBJ2-5; D gene ambiguous. V gave up 4 bases and J gave up 4 bases, with 23 bases separating them. This CDR3 is 17 amino acids long. Germline CDR1 reads SGDLS; CDR2 reads YYNGEE. The CDR3 is CASSPQFDERGRETQYF. CDR3 in DNA: TGTGCCAGCAGCCCTCAGTTTGACGAGCGTGGAAGAGAGACCCAGTACTTC.

The chain has TRBV5-1 and TRBJ2-3; TRBD2 agrees at 12 bases. Looked up from germline, CDR1 is SGHRS and CDR2 is YFSETQ. Germline trimming cut 5 bases from V and 6 bases from J; bases unmatched to any gene: 7. The CDR3 extends over 15 amino acids. The CDR3 protein is CASRPSGREGDTQYF. CDR3 nucleotides: TGCGCCAGCAGACCTAGCGGGAGGGAAGGGGATACGCAGTATTTT.

The CDR3 bases are TGTGCCAGCAGTCCATCGATAGGGACAGGCAGTAATGAAAAACTGTTTTTT. This sequence encodes CASSPSIGTGSNEKLFF. This chain connects TRBV6-6 to TRBJ1-4; 8 bases align to TRBD1. Trimming took 5 bases from V and 4 from J; bases not matched to a gene: 12. Per germline, CDR1 MNHNY and CDR2 SVGAGI (reference sequence). This CDR3 contains 17 residues.

This sequence joins TRBV7-9 and TRBJ2-1; tentatively, D is TRBD1 (6 bases). V lost 1 base to trimming and J lost 7 bases, with 11 bases between them. This CDR3 region has 14 residues. The germline V gene has CDR1 SEHNR and CDR2 FQNEAQ (reference sequence). The CDR3 nucleotides are TGTGCCAGCAGCTTAGATCCAGGGGTGAATGAGCAGTTCTTC. Residues: CASSLDPGVNEQFF. Together with reference TRBV7-9 and TRBJ2-1, the CDR3 gives the full variable domain: DTGVSQNPRHKITKRGQNVTFRCDPISEHNRLYWYRQTLGQGPEFLTYFQNEAQLEKSRLLSDRFSAERPKGSFSTLEIQRTEQGDSAMYLCASSLDPGVNEQFFGPGTRLTVL.

J is TRBJ1-5 and V is TRBV2; no clear D. This CDR3 region has 13 residues. V lost 4 bases, J lost 7 bases, and 11 bases lay in between. Looked up from germline, CDR1 is SNHLY and CDR2 is FYNNEI. CDR3 coding DNA: TGTGCCAGCAGTGTGGACGGCGGGCAGCCCCAGCATTTT. Its protein is CASSVDGGQPQHF.

V usage is TRBV7-9 and J usage is TRBJ1-4, with TRBD1 as a possible D gene (6 bases). This CDR3 has 15 amino acids. With 2 bases removed from V and 8 bases from J, the gap between germline ends came to 15 bases. Germline CDR1 and CDR2: SEHNR and FQNEAQ (reference sequence). The CDR3 DNA reads TGTGCCAGCAGCTTAAGTATGCAGGGGCGAGAAAAACTGTTTTTT. It codes for CASSLSMQGREKLFF.

The chain carries TRBV18 and TRBJ1-4; a weak D match, TRBD1 (5 bases). V was pared by 7 bases and J by 0 bases, with 9 bases between. The V gene's germline CDR1 is KGHSH and CDR2 LQKENI. The CDR3 spans 14 residues. This CDR3 reads CASWSGATNEKLFF. For the CDR3, the DNA is TGTGCCAGCTGGTCGGGGGCAACTAATGAAAAACTGTTTTTT.

This chain connects TRBV4-2 to TRBJ2-5; 8 bases fit TRBD2. CDR3 length: 16 residues. Germline CDR1 and CDR2: LGHNA and YNFKEQ. V shed 0 bases, J shed 4 bases, and the junction held 7 bases outside the gene matches. The CDR3 DNA reads as TGTGCCAGCAGCCAAGAAACGGGGGGGGTTCGAGAGACCCAGTACTTC. It encodes CASSQETGGVRETQYF.

To note about this clone: The same CDR3 is also encoded by other DNA sequences in this sample. The V and J genes are TRBV18 and TRBJ1-1, with TRBD1 as a possible D gene (5 bases). The V and J ends lost 1 base and 8 bases respectively, with 11 bases between them. CDR1 is KGHSH and CDR2 is LQKENI in the germline V gene. The length of the CDR3 is 13 residues. The DNA for the CDR3 is TGTGCCAGCTCACCACTGGGGGGAACGGAAGCTTTCTTT. Translating it yields CASSPLGGTEAFF.

The chain recombines TRBV2 with TRBJ2-7; weak D call: TRBD2 (5 bases). CDR1 SNHLY and CDR2 FYNNEI come from the germline V gene. The V end was cut by 4 bases, the J end by 0 bases, with 10 bases between. The CDR3 loop spans 14 amino acids. CDR3 in amino acids: CASSVSGGSYEQYF. Written as DNA, the CDR3 is TGTGCCAGCAGTGTGAGCGGTGGCTCCTACGAGCAGTACTTC.

CDR3 in amino acids: CASSLRQGPEAFF. Here the CDR3 DNA reads TGTGCCAGCAGCTTACGACAGGGCCCTGAAGCTTTCTTT. J is TRBJ1-1 and V is TRBV7-2, with TRBD1 matching over 7 bases. Germline V gene data show CDR1 as SGHTA and CDR2 as FQGNSA. The CDR3 consists of 13 residues. V dropped 2 bases and J dropped 6; count of bases not matched to a gene: 3.

This rearrangement joins TRBV11-2 to TRBJ2-7, with 7 positions matching TRBD2. The CDR3 has 14 residues. Germline V gene sequence: CDR1 SGHAT, CDR2 FQNNGV. Trimming took 3 bases from V and 5 from J; bases not matched to a gene: 7. CDR3 in DNA: TGTGCCAGCAGCTTGCGGACTAGGTTGGACGAGCAGTACTTC. Its protein is CASSLRTRLDEQYF.